A single sample is the source of the 6 T cell receptor beta chains below, sequenced in a study of cytomegalovirus exposure and HLA in healthy donors. PCR used 60 Vbeta primers and 13 Jbeta primers. Profiling relied on immunoSEQ multiplex PCR, and the TCRdb table lists in-frame clones only, not all of them. Of 95,000 to 130,000 clones listed, 8.5% to 10% were seen once; the top ten hold less than 4%. The sample comprised PBMCs. These receptors were collected from a man aged 25 to 40 in good health and CMV-seronegative.

The chain combines TRBV7-9 with TRBJ2-1, with 14 bases identical to TRBD2. Germline trimming cut 5 bases from V and 4 bases from J; bases unmatched to any gene: 10. The CDR3 is made up of 18 amino acids. Germline lookup yields CDR1 SEHNR and CDR2 FQNEAQ (reference sequence). The CDR3 sequence is CASSPRGLAGVIYNEQFF. In DNA, the CDR3 is TGTGCCAGCAGCCCTAGGGGACTAGCGGGAGTCATTTACAATGAGCAGTTCTTC.

V gene TRBV29-1 combines with J gene TRBJ2-7, with TRBD1 matching over 7 bases. Germline lookup yields CDR1 SQVTM and CDR2 ANQGSEA. The CDR3 consists of 13 residues. V dropped 7 bases and J dropped 6; count of bases not matched to a gene: 12. Here the CDR3 reads CSGGQTGWSEQYF. In nucleotides, the CDR3 is TGCAGCGGGGGACAGACAGGGTGGAGCGAGCAGTACTTC.

This clone came up a few times. V and J are TRBV12-5 and TRBJ1-1; D is perhaps TRBD1 (6 bases). CDR1 LGHNT and CDR2 FRNRAP come from the germline V gene. The CDR3 runs 17 residues. V lost 4 bases, J lost 5 bases, and 23 bases lay in between. Here the CDR3 reads CASGWRGNKDGGTEAFF. The CDR3 DNA sequence: TGTGCTAGTGGTTGGAGGGGGAACAAGGACGGGGGGACTGAAGCTTTCTTT.

The J gene is TRBJ2-7, the V gene TRBV10-3; 8 positions match TRBD2. The J segment lost 3 bases and the V segment lost 4 bases, leaving 5 bases of the junction unmatched. The CDR3 extends over 14 amino acids. Germline assignment: CDR1 ENHRY and CDR2 SYGVKD. CDR3: CAISAGLGSYEQYF. Written as DNA, the CDR3 is TGTGCCATCAGTGCGGGACTAGGTAGCTACGAGCAGTACTTC.

This clone occurred a few times. The V and J genes are TRBV6-9 and TRBJ1-5, with 7 bases lining up with TRBD1. V lost 5 bases, J lost 7 bases, and 5 bases stayed unmatched. CDR1 is MNHGY and CDR2 is SVAAGI in the germline V gene. This CDR3 comprises 13 residues. DNA of the CDR3: TGTGCCAGCAGTCCTCGGACAGGACAGCCCCAGCATTTT. It is translated as CASSPRTGQPQHF.

This clone appeared a few times. J is TRBJ2-3 and V is TRBV29-1, with D maybe TRBD2 (6 bases). The CDR3 contains 14 residues. CDR1 SQVTM and CDR2 ANQGSEA come from the germline V gene. The V end lost 4 bases, the J end lost 0 bases, and 11 bases lay between the germline ends. CDR3 in DNA: TGCAGCGTTGCCGGGACTCCGAGCACAGATACGCAGTATTTT. Protein sequence: CSVAGTPSTDTQYF.